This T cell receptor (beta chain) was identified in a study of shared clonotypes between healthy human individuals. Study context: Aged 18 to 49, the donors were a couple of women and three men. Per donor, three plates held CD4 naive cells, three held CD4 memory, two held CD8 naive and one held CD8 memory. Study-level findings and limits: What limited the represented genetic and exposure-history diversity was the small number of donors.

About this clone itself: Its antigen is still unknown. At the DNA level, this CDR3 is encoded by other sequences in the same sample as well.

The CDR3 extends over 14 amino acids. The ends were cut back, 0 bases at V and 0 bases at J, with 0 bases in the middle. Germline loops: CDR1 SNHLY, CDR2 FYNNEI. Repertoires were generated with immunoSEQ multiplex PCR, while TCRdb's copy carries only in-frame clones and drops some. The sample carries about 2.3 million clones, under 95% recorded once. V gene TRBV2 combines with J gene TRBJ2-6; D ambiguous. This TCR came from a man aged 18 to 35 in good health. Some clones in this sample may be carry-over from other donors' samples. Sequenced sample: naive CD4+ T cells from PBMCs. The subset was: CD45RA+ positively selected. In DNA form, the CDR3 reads TGTGCCAGCAGTGAAGCCTCTGGGGCCAACGTCCTGACTTTC. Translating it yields CASSEASGANVLTF. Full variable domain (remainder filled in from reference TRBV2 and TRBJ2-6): EPEVTQTPSHQVTQMGQEVILRCVPISNHLYFYWYRQILGQKVEFLVSFYNNEISEKSEIFDDQFSVERPDGSNFTLKIRSTKLEDSAMYFCASSEASGANVLTFGAGSRLTVL.